This TCR beta chain was recovered during a study of identical twins (dated by TCRdb to between 2015 and 2016). With respect to the entire study: TCR alpha and beta repertoires from monozygotic twins, unrelated adults of various ages and cord blood were deep-sequenced to test whether fetal clonotypes persist. To rule out contamination, the twin experiments were replicated at different times with different library preparation protocols. General study outcomes and caveats: Zero-insertion analyses could be partly confounded by invariant T cells such as MAIT and iNKT, though diverse VJ usage argued against such confounding for most clonotypes. A weaker excess of twin sharing was found in beta out-of-frame sequences because the signal-to-noise ratio was lowered by fewer shared sequences. Abundant cord blood beta clonotypes had fewer insertions, young adult naive repertoires showed a similar but weaker trend, and memory repertoires showed no such trend. Because the same donors could not be followed over many years, conclusions were based on cross-sectional statistical analysis. Compared with coincidental sharing between unrelated individuals, an excess of low generation-probability sequences was observed among out-of-frame TCR alpha sequences shared between twins. Recombination models systematically underestimated out-of-frame TCR alpha sharing in monozygotic twins but agreed with sharing between unrelated individuals.

A few counts support this clonotype. Its binding antigen is unknown. No much larger clone exists at a distance of one base, and base qualities are not known. Every donor was a healthy Caucasian. Three pairs of female monozygotic twins, all aged roughly 18 to 29 years, were included in the twin cohort. CD4+ and CD8+ T cell populations were isolated with positive isolation kits from Invitrogen. Taken from the germline V gene, the CDR1 and CDR2 loops are SGDLS and YYNGEE. From cysteine to phenylalanine, the CDR3 is 13 amino acids long. Just the 39-base CDR3 DNA is kept, in frame starting at base 1. V gives up 4 bases and J gives up 2 bases, and the segment between their germline ends measures 8 bases. The protocol used for the library was 5' RACE. Reads for this sample came from an Illumina HiSeq 2000. Template switching added a universal primer binding site, and the final cDNA carried a unique molecular identifier that allowed TCR cDNA molecules to be counted accurately. Specific primers in the conserved constant-segment region were used to synthesize first-strand cDNA for TCR alpha and beta chains. Each cDNA library was double barcoded, with a SMART-Mk sample barcode plus Illumina barcodes, to control for contamination. TruSeq adapter sequences and Illumina sample barcodes were added in two successive PCR steps. The TCR alpha and beta cDNA libraries were sequenced on the Illumina HiSeq platform using custom primers. For the original study's pipeline: MiGEC was used to process raw reads and extract unique molecular identifiers, and MiXCR was used to find CDR3 positions. Recombination models were inferred per individual with the repgenHMM and IGoR tools using an EM algorithm. The tcR package in R was used for shared clonotype analysis, with sharing normalized by the product of cloneset sizes. Out-of-frame nonproductive sequences were analyzed to study raw recombination free of thymic and clonal selection effects. The public sequencing data were trimmed at Q25 with fastp and processed into clonotypes with MiXCR by TCRdb, which kept only in-frame beta chains. Identical CDR3 proteins give one entry, which carries the most common genes and DNA. TCRdb assigned the V and J calls; the authors' analysis was not used. A total of over 500,000 distinct CDR3 sequences appear in this sample, less than 25% of them only once. The top ten clonotypes cover around 1% of the sample.

The same sample was also used in a study of T cells expressing NK-cell markers. As noted in the second study: In sorted CD3+CD56+NKG2C+, CD3+CD56+NKG2C- and CD3+CD56-NKG2C+ T-cell subsets from 8 or 9 donors, TCR beta-chain repertoires were profiled. Among the eight sequenced donors, seven were HCMV-seropositive and one was HCMV-seronegative. In several experiments an anti-gammadeltaTCR antibody was added to restrict sorting to alphabetaTCR-expressing T cells. For roughly 6 donors, the dominant CD3+CD56+NKG2C+ clonotypes were among the top 10 CD8+ clonotypes and accounted for roughly 1.0-8% of CD8+ T cells. Those dominant clonotypes were again the most abundant among CD3+CD56-NKG2C+ cells in a few donors, at about 25-65%. It remained unclear whether the expanded NKG2C-expressing T cell clones were specific for HCMV antigens. The eight sequenced donors were randomly selected healthy volunteers, three men and five women. HCMV-specific IgG was detected in serum with a commercial ELISA kit to determine HCMV serostatus. MIGEC was used to demultiplex reads and group the reads by UMI, and MiTCR was used to assemble and quantify clonotypes. To exclude erroneous sequences, only TCR cDNA sequences supported by at least two reads were retained. Downstream repertoire analysis used the tcR package, and clonotypes were matched across fractions by CDR3 nucleotide sequence plus V segment. Antigen specificity was annotated against VDJdb with VDJmatch, allowing one amino acid substitution in CDR3.

Specimen: CD4+ T cells sorted from blood. This TCR was recovered from a woman aged 18-30 years in good health. This chain joins TRBV9 to TRBJ2-3; the D gene assignment is ambiguous. The CDR3 amino acid sequence is: CASSKGFTDTQYF. The sequenced DNA is TGTGCCAGCAGCAAAGGGTTCACAGATACGCAGTATTTT.